The present TCR beta chain was sequenced within a study of T cell clonality in common variable immunodeficiency. Findings of the study overall: CVID subjects had higher TCRbeta clonality than healthy controls, most marked in about a third. Reportedly, TCR beta sequences from common variable immunodeficiency showed fewer deletions and N-nucleotide insertions.

On this clone itself: The target antigen is unknown. Sequencing ends 3 residues short of the CDR3 end; the germline J gene provides the rest.

Germline V lookup: CDR1 SGHVS, CDR2 FQNEAQ. V was pared by 5 bases and J by 5 bases, with 13 bases between. The CDR3 has 13 residues. For at least one year, all CVID subjects received replacement immunoglobulin. Blood samples were heparinized, about 4.5 to 8 ml per donor. Assay: immunoSEQ multiplex PCR; the TCRdb copy retains only in-frame clones and omits some. The specimen has around 13,000 clones, none found just once. V usage is TRBV7-8 and J usage is TRBJ2-7, with D possibly TRBD1 on 5 matching bases. The origin of this receptor is a human donor with common variable immunodeficiency. The specimen sequenced was peripheral blood mononuclear cells. The CDR3 spells CASSLVRGHEQYF. Partial CDR3 DNA: TGTGCCAGCAGCCTCGTTAGGGGCCACGAG.